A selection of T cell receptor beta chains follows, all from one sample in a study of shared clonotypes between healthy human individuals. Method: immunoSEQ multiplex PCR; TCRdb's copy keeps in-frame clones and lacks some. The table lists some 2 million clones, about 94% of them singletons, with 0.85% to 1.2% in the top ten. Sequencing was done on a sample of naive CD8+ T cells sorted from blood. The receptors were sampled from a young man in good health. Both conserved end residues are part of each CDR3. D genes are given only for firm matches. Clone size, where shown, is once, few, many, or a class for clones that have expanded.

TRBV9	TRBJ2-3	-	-	TGTGCCAGCAGCGTAGTAGGGACAACAGATACGCAGTATTTT	CASSVVGTTDTQYF
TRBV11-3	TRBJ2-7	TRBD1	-	TGTGCCAGCAGCCAAGAGACAGGGGTGGACTACGAGCAGTACTTC	CASSQETGVDYEQYF
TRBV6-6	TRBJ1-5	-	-	TGTGCCAGCAGTTACGGGGGTGCCAATCAGCCCCAGCATTTT	CASSYGGANQPQHF
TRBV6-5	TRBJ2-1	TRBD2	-	TGTGCCAGCAGTACGGGAGGGGGATTAGGTGAGCAGTTCTTC	CASSTGGGLGEQFF
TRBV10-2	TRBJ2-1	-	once	TGCGCCAGCAGTGGAGTAATTTACAATGAGCAGTTCTTC	CASSGVIYNEQFF
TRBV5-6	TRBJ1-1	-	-	TGTGCCAGCAGCTTCCGGGATGAAGCTTTCTTT	CASSFRDEAFF
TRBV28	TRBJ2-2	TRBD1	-	TGTGCCAGCAGTTTAATAGGGGGCGTAGATTCCGGGGAGCTGTTTTTT	CASSLIGGVDSGELFF
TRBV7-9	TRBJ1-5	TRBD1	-	TGTGCCAGCAGCTTAGGGACAGGGGGGATGTCTTTTAGAGATCAGCCCCAGCATTTT	CASSLGTGGMSFRDQPQHF
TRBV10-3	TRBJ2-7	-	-	TGTGCCATCAGTGAGTCGATAACTGGCTCCGAGGACGAGCAGTACTTC	CAISESITGSEDEQYF
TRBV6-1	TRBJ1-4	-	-	TGTGCCAGCAGTGACTGGGCGGATGAAAAACTGTTTTTT	CASSDWADEKLFF
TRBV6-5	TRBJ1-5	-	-	TGTGCCAGCAGTTACGAGGAAGATCAGCCCCAGCATTTT	CASSYEEDQPQHF
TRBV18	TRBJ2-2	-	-	TGTGCCAGCTCACCCCAAGGGGGCACCGGGGAGCTGTTTTTT	CASSPQGGTGELFF
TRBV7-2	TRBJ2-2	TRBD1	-	TGTGCCAGCAGCTCGCCCTCGGACAGGGAGGACACCGGGGAGCTGTTTTTT	CASSSPSDREDTGELFF
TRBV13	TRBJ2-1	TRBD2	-	TGTGCCAGCAGCCCCGGCCCTAGCGGGAGTGATGAGCAGTTCTTC	CASSPGPSGSDEQFF
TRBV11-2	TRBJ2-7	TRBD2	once	TGTGCCAGCAGCTTAATTTTAGCGGGGGGCTCCTACGAGCAGTACTTC	CASSLILAGGSYEQYF
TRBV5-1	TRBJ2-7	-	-	TGCGCCAGCAGCTTCCGGGACACATACGAGCAGTACTTC	CASSFRDTYEQYF
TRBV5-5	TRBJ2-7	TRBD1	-	TGTGCCAGCAGCTGGAGAGACAGGGCTAATTCCTACGAGCAGTACTTC	CASSWRDRANSYEQYF
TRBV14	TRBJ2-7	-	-	TGTGCCAGCAGCCAAGATCAGGTGGACCGAACCTACGAGCAGTACTTC	CASSQDQVDRTYEQYF
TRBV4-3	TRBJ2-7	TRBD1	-	TGCGCCAGCAGCCAGCCGGGACAGGGGGTCTACGAGCAGTACTTC	CASSQPGQGVYEQYF
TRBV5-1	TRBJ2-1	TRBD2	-	TGCGCCAGCAGCTCCTTTCCCGGACTAGCGGAAATGAATGAGCAGTTCTTC	CASSSFPGLAEMNEQFF
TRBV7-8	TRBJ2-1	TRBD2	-	TGTGCCAGCAGCTCGGGACTAGCGGGGGGGGCTGGAAACAATGAGCAGTTCTTC	CASSSGLAGGAGNNEQFF
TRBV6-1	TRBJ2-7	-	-	TGTGCCAGCAGTGAACTGAACGAGCAGTACTTC	CASSELNEQYF
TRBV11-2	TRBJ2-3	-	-	TGTGCCAGCAGCTTAGACTGGCAGGGGAAAAGCACAGATACGCAGTATTTT	CASSLDWQGKSTDTQYF
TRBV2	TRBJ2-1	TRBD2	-	TGTGCCAGCAGGGAGGGACTAGCGAATGAGCAGTTCTTC	CASREGLANEQFF
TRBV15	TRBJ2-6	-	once	TGTGCCACCAGCACGGGCAGGACTGTCTCTGGGGCCAACGTCCTGACTTTC	CATSTGRTVSGANVLTF
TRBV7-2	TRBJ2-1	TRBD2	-	TGTGCCAGCAGCTCTAGTGGGACTAGCGGCAATGAGCAGTTCTTC	CASSSSGTSGNEQFF
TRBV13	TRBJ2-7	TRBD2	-	TGTGCCAGCAGCTTCCCGGGCGCGGGAGGCTCCTACGAGCAGTACTTC	CASSFPGAGGSYEQYF
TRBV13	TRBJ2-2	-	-	TGTGCCAGCAGCTTAGAAGTTGGCGGGATAGACACCGGGGAGCTGTTTTTT	CASSLEVGGIDTGELFF
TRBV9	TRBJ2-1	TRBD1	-	TGTGCCAGCAGCTTGGGACAGGGAGGCAATGAGCAGTTCTTC	CASSLGQGGNEQFF
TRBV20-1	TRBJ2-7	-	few	TGCAGTGTGACGGGGCGGGAGCAGTACTTC	CSVTGREQYF
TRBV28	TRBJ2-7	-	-	TGTGCCAGCAGTTTAAACGCGGGACACTACGAGCAGTACTTC	CASSLNAGHYEQYF
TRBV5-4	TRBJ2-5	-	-	TGTGCCAGCAGCGCAAGGGATGTGGGTTACCAAGAGACCCAGTACTTC	CASSARDVGYQETQYF
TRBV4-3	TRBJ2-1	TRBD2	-	TGCGCCAGCAGCCAAGAATCCAGCGGGGAATACAATGAGCAGTTCTTC	CASSQESSGEYNEQFF
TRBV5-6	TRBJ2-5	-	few	TGTGCCAGCAGCTCCCAAGAGACCCAGTACTTC	CASSSQETQYF
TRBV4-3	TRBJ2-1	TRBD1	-	TGCGCCAGCAGCCAAGTGGATCTCGGGACAGTTTACAATGAGCAGTTCTTC	CASSQVDLGTVYNEQFF
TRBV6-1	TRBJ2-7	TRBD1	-	TGTGCCAGCAGTACTCTACCGGGACAGGGTTACGAGCAGTACTTC	CASSTLPGQGYEQYF
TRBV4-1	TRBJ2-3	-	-	TGCGCCAGCAGCCCCCTAGCTAGCACAGATACGCAGTATTTT	CASSPLASTDTQYF
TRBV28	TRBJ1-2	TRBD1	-	TGTGCCAGCAGTTTCAGGCTTCAGGGGGATTTGGATGGCTACACCTTC	CASSFRLQGDLDGYTF
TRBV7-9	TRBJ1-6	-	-	TGTGCCAGCAGCTTAGAGTCCAATTCACCCCTCCACTTT	CASSLESNSPLHF
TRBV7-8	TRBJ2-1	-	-	TGTGCCAGCAGCCCCGGGACTCTCAAAACCTACAATGAGCAGTTCTTC	CASSPGTLKTYNEQFF
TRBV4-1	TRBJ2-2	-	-	TGCGCCAGCAGCCCGACCGGGACGGCGAACACCGGGGAGCTGTTTTTT	CASSPTGTANTGELFF
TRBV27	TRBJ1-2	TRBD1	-	TGTGCCAGCAGTTTAAATTTTGGACAGGGGGGAAACTATGGCTACACCTTC	CASSLNFGQGGNYGYTF
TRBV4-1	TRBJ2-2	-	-	TGCGCCAGCAGCCAAGAAGGCAGGGAGTCCACCGGGGAGCTGTTTTTT	CASSQEGRESTGELFF
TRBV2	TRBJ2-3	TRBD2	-	TGTGCCAGCAGTGAGTTAGCGGGGGGGTTCACAGATACGCAGTATTTT	CASSELAGGFTDTQYF
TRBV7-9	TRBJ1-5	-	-	TGTGCCAGCAGCGGGAGAGATCAGCCCCAGCATTTT	CASSGRDQPQHF
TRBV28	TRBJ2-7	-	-	TGTGCCAGCATGTCTCAGGACGAGCAGTACTTC	CASMSQDEQYF
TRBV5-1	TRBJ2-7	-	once	TGCGCCAGCAGCTTGGGCAGTCCCTACGAGCAGTACTTC	CASSLGSPYEQYF
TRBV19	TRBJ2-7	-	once	TGTGCCACCCAATATGGGGGGGCTTCCTACGAGCAGTACTTC	CATQYGGASYEQYF